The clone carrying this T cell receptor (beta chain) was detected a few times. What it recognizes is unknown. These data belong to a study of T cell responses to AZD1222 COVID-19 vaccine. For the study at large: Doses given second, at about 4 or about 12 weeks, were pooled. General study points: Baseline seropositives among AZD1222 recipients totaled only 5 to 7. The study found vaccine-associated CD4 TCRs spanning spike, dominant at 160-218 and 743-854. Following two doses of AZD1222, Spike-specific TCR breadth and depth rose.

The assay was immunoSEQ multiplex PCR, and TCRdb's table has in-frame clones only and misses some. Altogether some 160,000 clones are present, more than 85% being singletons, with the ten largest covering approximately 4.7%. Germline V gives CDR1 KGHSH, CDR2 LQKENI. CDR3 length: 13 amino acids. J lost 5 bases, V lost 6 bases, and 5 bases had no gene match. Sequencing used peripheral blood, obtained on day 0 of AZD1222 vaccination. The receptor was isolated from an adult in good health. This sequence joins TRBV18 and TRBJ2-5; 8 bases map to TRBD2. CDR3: CASSREGRETQYF. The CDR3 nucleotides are TGTGCCAGCTCCCGGGAGGGCCGGGAGACCCAGTACTTC.